This is a list of T cell receptor beta chains from one sample in a study of naive and memory T cell subsets. TCRdb reprocessed the UMI-ligation and nested PCR reads with MiXCR, giving one entry per CDR3 protein. The data contain 150,000 or so distinct CDR3 sequences, approximately 22% of them singletons. The sequenced sample consisted of naive CD4+ T cells from blood. These receptors all stem from a human donor in good health. Both conserved end residues are part of each CDR3. A clone size is listed for some rows: how often the clone was seen (once, few, many), or a class if it is expanded.

>TRBV14|few|TRBJ2-7
CASSRGTGYNEQYF
>TRBV21-1|few|TRBJ2-5
CASTRTKGETQYF
>TRBV28|NA|TRBJ2-1
CASTEAGEGSDEQFF
>TRBV6-2/TRBV6-3|NA|TRBJ2-5
CASPDRSDQETQYF
>TRBV10-3|NA|TRBJ2-5
CAIKGLEETQYF
>TRBV28|few|TRBJ2-2
CASWEGELNTGELFF
>TRBV12-3/TRBV12-4|NA|TRBJ2-3
CASSARQGVGDTQYF
>TRBV5-4|NA|TRBJ2-6
CASSRQGRGGANVLTF
>TRBV28|few|TRBJ1-5
CASSTGSIDQPQHF
>TRBV28|NA|TRBJ1-4
CASSTRRTNEKLFF
>TRBV6-4|many|TRBJ1-5
CASSDSPGAPQHF
>TRBV5-1|few|TRBJ2-7
CASRNGGPGGEQYF
>TRBV25-1|NA|TRBJ2-1
CASSEYRLGGLNEQFF
>TRBV5-1|once|TRBJ2-7
CASSLGAGDSPEYF
>TRBV29-1|few|TRBJ2-4
CSVEDYGGIQYF
>TRBV28|NA|TRBJ2-1
CASSHRVVSYNEQFF
>TRBV24-1|few|TRBJ2-3
CATSDFGRDTQYF
>TRBV7-2|NA|TRBJ2-7
CASKPLAGISYEQYF
>TRBV7-2|NA|TRBJ1-2
CASSLDTVYGYTF
>TRBV30|many|TRBJ2-1
CAWSPGLAGVNEQFF
>TRBV3-1|many|TRBJ2-7
CASSQDRWEGREQYF
>TRBV20-1|few|TRBJ2-1
CSARARAGRLYNEQFF
>TRBV20-1|once|TRBJ2-3
CSTRIAGGVDTQYF
>TRBV7-7|few|TRBJ2-5
CASSLGVGQETQYF
>TRBV20-1|NA|TRBJ2-3
CSATSAFSTDTQYF
>TRBV6-5|NA|TRBJ2-7
CASQTRRGSYEQYF
>TRBV5-1|many|TRBJ1-2
CASSLETGANGYTF
>TRBV28|NA|TRBJ2-3
CASSPGAGVADTQYF
>TRBV5-1|NA|TRBJ2-1
CASSLGLAGPTEQFF
>TRBV6-5|few|TRBJ2-4
CASTPDRAKNIQYF
>TRBV20-1|few|TRBJ1-5
CSASSGLSNQPQHF
>TRBV6-6|NA|TRBJ1-5
CASSNDRASNQPQHF
>TRBV29-1|few|TRBJ2-7
CSAGTGPYEQYF
>TRBV2|many|TRBJ2-5
CASSESVGRVETQYF
>TRBV20-1|NA|TRBJ2-2
CSASGINTGELFF
>TRBV6-6|NA|TRBJ1-2
CASSYIQGGLVDYGYTF
>TRBV7-8|few|TRBJ1-5
CASSPSRWAGQPQHF
>TRBV28|once|TRBJ1-4
CASSFVAGSWEKLFF
>TRBV24-1|NA|TRBJ1-2
CATSDPQGKNYGYTF
>TRBV6-6|NA|TRBJ2-2
CASSYEQGVGTGELFF
>TRBV7-7|many|TRBJ2-1
CASSPDRGDEQFF
>TRBV7-2|few|TRBJ1-1
CASSPGQNMNTEAFF
>TRBV10-1|NA|TRBJ2-5
CASSESPGPGGTQYF
>TRBV12-3/TRBV12-4|few|TRBJ2-1
CASSLSLAGGILYNEQFF
>TRBV6-1|few|TRBJ2-7
CASRGHLYEQYF
>TRBV12-3/TRBV12-4|NA|TRBJ1-1
CASSLLSGGRKNTEAFF
>TRBV7-9|few|TRBJ2-7
CASSLGRTGDEQYF
>TRBV20-1|NA|TRBJ1-5
CSATEGTPSIRAQHF
>TRBV29-1|NA|TRBJ1-5
CSVEVTGGGQPQHF